The 4 T cell receptor beta chains given below trace back to one sample, sequenced in a study of cytomegalovirus exposure and HLA in healthy donors. Use of 60 Vbeta and 13 Jbeta primers characterized the PCR. Some clones are missing from TCRdb's copy, which holds only in-frame ones; the method was immunoSEQ multiplex PCR. Here the sample spans about 59,000 clones, roughly 84% being singletons. What was sequenced was PBMCs. The receptors here all came from a human donor in good health.

The rearrangement uses TRBV4-3 and TRBJ2-3; TRBD1 is a possible D gene (6 bases). This CDR3 comprises 14 residues. The germline V gene encodes CDR1 LGHNA and CDR2 YSLEER. V lost 4 bases and J 1 base, leaving 9 bases between the germline ends. CDR3 loop: CASSPGHGTDTQYF. The CDR3 DNA reads as TGCGCCAGCAGCCCGGGACATGGCACAGATACGCAGTATTTT.

This chain links TRBV30 with TRBJ1-2; a possible D gene is TRBD1 (5 bases). V was shortened by 0 bases and J by 5 bases, with 19 bases between the two germline ends. This CDR3 is 16 amino acids long. Germline V lookup: CDR1 GTSNPN, CDR2 SVGIG (reference sequence). The CDR3 is CAWSVRFRVSRYGYTF. DNA of the CDR3: TGTGCCTGGAGTGTACGATTCAGGGTATCCAGATATGGCTACACCTTC. Full variable domain (rest looked up from reference TRBV30 and TRBJ1-2): SQTIHQWPATLVQPVGSPLSLECTVEGTSNPNLYWYRQAAGRGLQLLFYSVGIGQISSEVPQNLSASRPQDRQFILSSKKLLLSDSGFYLCAWSVRFRVSRYGYTFGSGTRLTVV.

V and J are TRBV13 and TRBJ1-2; D remains ambiguous. The V end was cut by 2 bases, the J end by 4 bases, with 8 bases between. CDR3 size: 13 residues. Per the germline V gene, CDR1 is PRHDT and CDR2 is FYEKMQ (reference sequence). The CDR3: CASSLTGLYGYTF. The CDR3 region has the DNA TGTGCCAGCAGCTTAACTGGACTCTATGGCTACACCTTC.

The chain joins TRBV5-1 to TRBJ1-1; D is undetermined. CDR1 and CDR2 (germline): SGHRS, YFSETQ. The length of the CDR3 is 12 residues. V was trimmed by 0 bases and J by 7 bases, leaving 7 bases between them. DNA for the CDR3: TGCGCCAGCAGCTTGGCCATCGGTGAAGCTTTCTTT. Translating it yields CASSLAIGEAFF. The full variable domain, completed using reference TRBV5-1 and TRBJ1-1, is KAGVTQTPRYLIKTRGQQVTLSCSPISGHRSVSWYQQTPGQGLQFLFEYFSETQRNKGNFPGRFSGRQFSNSRSEMNVSTLELGDSALYLCASSLAIGEAFFGQGTRLTVV.